What follows are 9 T cell receptor beta chains derived from one specimen sequenced in a study of blood T cell repertoires in COVID-19. The repertoire was sequenced with immunoSEQ multiplex PCR; TCRdb's copy has only in-frame clones and lacks some. The sample records about 90,000 clones, more than 65% being singletons. Sequenced input: peripheral blood. These TCRs come from an older man with active or convalescent COVID-19.

This sequence joins TRBV10-3 and TRBJ2-3; D ambiguous. CDR1 ENHRY and CDR2 SYGVKD come from the germline V gene. CDR3 length: 14 amino acids. The V end lost 8 bases, the J end lost 2 bases, and 14 bases lay between the germline ends. This chain's CDR3 is CAISPESITDTQYF. The DNA of the CDR3 is TGTGCCATCTCCCCGGAGTCGATCACAGATACGCAGTATTTT.

This clone came up a few times. The CDR3 nucleotides read TGCAGCGTTGAAGAGCCGCGGGGGAACACTGAAGCTTTCTTT. Residues: CSVEEPRGNTEAFF. The chain couples TRBV29-1 to TRBJ1-1; D not resolved. This CDR3 comprises 14 residues. Trimming took off 0 bases at V and 1 base at J, with 9 bases between the two ends. CDR1 SQVTM and CDR2 ANQGSEA come from the germline V gene.

This chain links TRBV9 with TRBJ2-3; TRBD2 agrees at 15 bases. In germline, CDR1 is SGDLS, CDR2 YYNGEE. The junction had 2 bases not matched to a gene; V was cut back by 3 bases and J by 9 bases. This CDR3 has 14 amino acids. CDR3 amino acids: CASSAGLAGGTQYF. CDR3 coding DNA: TGTGCCAGCAGCGCCGGACTAGCGGGGGGGACGCAGTATTTT.

This chain uses TRBV28 with TRBJ1-5, with 8 bases aligning to TRBD1. V dropped 2 bases and J dropped 7; count of bases not matched to a gene: 7. Per germline, CDR1 MDHEN and CDR2 SYDVKM. CDR3 size: 15 residues. The CDR3 loop is CASSLPDRGGQPQHF. The DNA for the CDR3 is TGTGCCAGCAGTTTACCCGACAGGGGTGGCCAGCCCCAGCATTTT.

V is TRBV5-1 and J is TRBJ2-7; 9 nucleotides agree with TRBD1. With 2 bases clipped from V and 3 bases from J, the junction kept 12 bases outside the gene matches. CDR1 and CDR2 from the germline V gene are SGHRS and YFSETQ. This CDR3 is 17 amino acids long. The DNA for the CDR3 is TGCGCCAGCAGCTTTGACACTCTCGGGACAGGGATCTACGAGCAGTACTTC. Protein product: CASSFDTLGTGIYEQYF.

This clone was counted a few times. V usage is TRBV2 and J usage is TRBJ1-6; no firm D call. The CDR3 contains 16 residues. V was shortened by 4 bases and J by 0 bases, with 10 bases between the two germline ends. The germline V gene encodes CDR1 SNHLY and CDR2 FYNNEI. The CDR3 DNA is TGTGCCAGCAGTGTCGCGGGGAGCTCCTATAATTCACCCCTCCACTTT. Protein product: CASSVAGSSYNSPLHF.

This chain joins TRBV3-1 (or the pseudogene TRBV3-2) and TRBJ2-5; 10 positions agree with TRBD1. The trim removed 4 bases at V and 5 bases at J, leaving 4 bases unmatched. Germline V gene sequence: CDR1 LGHDT, CDR2 YNNKEL (reference sequence). The CDR3 has 14 residues. CDR3 nucleotide sequence: TGTGCCAGCAGCCGGACAGGGGGTACGGAGACCCAGTACTTC. This sequence encodes CASSRTGGTETQYF.

This clone was seen more than once but under ten times. The chain couples TRBV28 to TRBJ1-2, with a possible D match to TRBD1 (5 bases). Trimming removed 2 bases at V and 4 bases at J, with 8 bases between. The CDR3 runs to 13 residues. Germline V lookup: CDR1 MDHEN, CDR2 SYDVKM. CDR3: CASSLGGVYGYTF. Written as DNA, the CDR3 is TGTGCCAGCAGTTTAGGAGGGGTCTATGGCTACACCTTC.

The genes are TRBV19 and TRBJ2-1, with no clear D. This CDR3 is 13 amino acids long. Deletions cut 2 bases from V and 4 bases from J, with 6 bases between. Germline V CDR1 and CDR2: LNHDA, SQIVND (reference sequence). CDR3 in amino acids: CASSISGYNEQFF. The CDR3 DNA reads TGTGCCAGTAGTATATCAGGTTACAATGAGCAGTTCTTC.